The 16 T cell receptor beta chains below come from one sample, sequenced in a study of blood T cells in healthy people across ages. A J-beta primer mix and a sample-barcoded 5' primer were used in a second PCR of roughly 6 to 11 cycles. TCRdb re-called the 5' RACE reads with MiXCR, one entry per CDR3 protein. The sample has nearly 800,000 distinct CDR3 sequences; around 50% are singletons. Sequencing was performed on blood. The origin of the receptors is a man aged 35-49 years in good health.

The sample holds a few counts of this clonotype. This rearrangement joins TRBV7-9 to TRBJ2-6; a possible D gene is TRBD1 (6 bases). The CDR3 is made up of 17 amino acids. V lost 1 base and J 1 base, leaving 11 bases between the germline ends. Per the germline V gene, CDR1 is SEHNR and CDR2 is FQNEAQ (reference sequence). In nucleotides, the CDR3 is TGTGCCAGCAGCTTAGACTCTCAGGGGTCTGGGGCCAACGTCCTGACTTTC. It encodes CASSLDSQGSGANVLTF.

The V and J genes are TRBV29-1 and TRBJ1-5; D is perhaps TRBD1 (5 bases). From germline, CDR1 is SQVTM and CDR2 ANQGSEA. Trimming pared 6 bases from V and 3 bases from J, leaving 15 bases between. The CDR3 totals 14 residues. Here the CDR3 DNA reads TGCAGCGTCAGCGGGCAGGGAGACAATCAGCCCCAGCATTTT. Its translation: CSVSGQGDNQPQHF.

The rearrangement uses TRBV28 and TRBJ2-3; the D call may be TRBD1 or TRBD2 (5 bases each). The germline V gene has CDR1 MDHEN and CDR2 SYDVKM. The CDR3 spans 15 residues. V was cut by 5 bases and J by 2 bases, with 14 bases left in between. CDR3 nucleotides: TGTGCCAGCAGTCCACCAGGGACCCACACAGATACGCAGTATTTT. It codes for CASSPPGTHTDTQYF.

This chain connects TRBV6-5 to TRBJ1-1, with 9 bases that match TRBD1. The CDR3 spans 15 residues. CDR1 is MNHEY and CDR2 is SVGAGI in the germline V gene. The junction had 5 bases not matched to a gene; V was cut back by 1 base and J by 5 bases. The CDR3 here is CASSYLGQGGTEAFF. In nucleotides, the CDR3 is TGTGCCAGCAGTTACTTGGGACAGGGAGGGACTGAAGCTTTCTTT.

This clonotype was seen only a few times. The V call is TRBV27, the J call TRBJ2-6; D ambiguous. V lost 3 bases and J lost 0, with 12 bases in between. CDR1 and CDR2 (germline): MNHEY, SMNVEV (reference sequence). The CDR3 has 17 amino acids. CDR3 sequence reads: CASSFILGGSGANVLTF. The CDR3 DNA sequence: TGTGCCAGCAGTTTTATCTTAGGCGGCTCTGGGGCCAACGTCCTGACTTTC.

This clonotype has just one count. The chain joins TRBV5-1 to TRBJ2-5, with 12 bases lining up with TRBD2. Germline-derived CDR1 and CDR2 are SGHRS and YFSETQ. There are 16 residues in the CDR3. Trimming cost V 0 bases and J 3 bases; bases outside gene matches: 3. This CDR3 reads CASSLAASGREETQYF. The CDR3 nucleotides read TGCGCCAGCAGCTTGGCGGCTAGCGGGAGGGAAGAGACCCAGTACTTC.

This chain links TRBV28 with TRBJ1-2, with D unresolved. The germline CDR1 and CDR2 sequences are MDHEN and SYDVKM. V shed 3 bases and J shed 4 bases, with 6 bases lying between them. The CDR3 spans 12 residues. Written as DNA, the CDR3 is TGTGCCAGCAGTTTCGTATCCTATGGCTACACCTTC. Encoded protein: CASSFVSYGYTF.

The chain uses TRBV28 and TRBJ1-2, with 7 bases fitting TRBD1. Germline CDR1 MDHEN, CDR2 SYDVKM. The CDR3 consists of 13 residues. The trim removed 2 bases at V and 6 bases at J, leaving 3 bases unmatched. The CDR3 bases are TGTGCCAGCAGTTTACAGGGGGGGAATGGCTACACCTTC. This codes for CASSLQGGNGYTF.

V gene TRBV12-3 or TRBV12-4 combines with J gene TRBJ1-2; D unclear. The CDR3 spans 15 residues. Deletions cut 3 bases from V and 4 bases from J, with 15 bases between. Here the CDR3 DNA reads TGTGCCAGCAGTTTTCCAGATGGCGGCCTCTATGGCTACACCTTC. This codes for CASSFPDGGLYGYTF.

This chain's CDR3 is CSAQISSGNTIYF. CDR3 nucleotides: TGCAGCGCTCAAATCAGCTCTGGAAACACCATATATTTT. The V and J genes are TRBV29-1 and TRBJ1-3, with D unclear. V lost 7 bases to trimming and J lost 0 bases, with 10 bases between them. This CDR3 has 13 residues. Germline V gene lookup returns CDR1 SQVTM and CDR2 ANQGSEA.

CDR3 residues: CASSPERDSSYEQYF. The CDR3 nucleotides read TGTGCCAGCTCACCGGAAAGAGACAGCTCCTACGAGCAGTACTTC. The genes are TRBV18 and TRBJ2-7, with TRBD1 as a possible D gene (5 bases). The CDR3 is made up of 15 amino acids. Germline V gives CDR1 KGHSH, CDR2 LQKENI. V lost 3 bases to trimming and J lost 0 bases, with 12 bases between them. Using reference TRBV18 and TRBJ2-7 for the parts outside the CDR3, the full variable domain is NAGVMQNPRHLVRRRGQEARLRCSPMKGHSHVYWYRQLPEEGLKFMVYLQKENIIDESGMPKERFSAEFPKEGPSILRIQQVVRGDSAAYFCASSPERDSSYEQYFGPGTRLTVT.

V usage is TRBV7-2 and J usage is TRBJ1-5; D is ambiguous. Looked up from germline, CDR1 is SGHTA and CDR2 is FQGNSA. Between the trimmed V and J ends, which lost 0 bases and 4 bases, there was a span of 13 bases. The CDR3 runs 16 residues. The DNA of the CDR3 is TGTGCCAGCAGCTTAGCGCCAGCGGGTGAGAATCAGCCCCAGCATTTT. It codes for CASSLAPAGENQPQHF.

The rearrangement links TRBV6-1 to TRBJ2-7; perhaps TRBD1 as D (5 bases). V dropped 2 bases and J dropped 1 base, with 9 bases sitting between them. This CDR3 comprises 14 residues. CDR1 and CDR2 (germline): MNHNS, SASEGT. CDR3 sequence (DNA): TGTGCCAGCAGTGAATGGGGCAAGTCCTACGAGCAGTACTTC. Amino acid sequence: CASSEWGKSYEQYF.

The chain combines TRBV4-2 with TRBJ2-4; D not resolved. Trimming removed 8 bases at V and 13 bases at J, with 30 bases between. Germline V gives CDR1 LGHNA, CDR2 YNFKEQ. This CDR3 contains 16 residues. The CDR3 is CASCRQMGLSYNEQYF. In nucleotides, the CDR3 is TGTGCCAGCTGCCGCCAGATGGGCTTATCTTACAATGAGCAGTACTTC.

This chain links TRBV24-1 with TRBJ2-1; D possibly uses TRBD1 or TRBD2 (5 bases each). Trimming shortened V by 3 bases and J by 5 bases, and 16 bases separated the two germline ends. CDR1 is KGHDR, CDR2 SFDVKD, per germline. The CDR3 is 16 residues long. The CDR3 sequence: CATSDNILVGDNEQFF. As DNA, the CDR3 is TGTGCCACCAGTGATAACATTTTAGTGGGGGACAATGAGCAGTTCTTC.

This clonotype showed up just a few times. The chain uses TRBV11-2 and TRBJ2-4, with 7 bases that match TRBD1. The end of the DNA aligns better with TRBJ2-7, so the J call may be wrong. The V gene's germline CDR1 is SGHAT and CDR2 FQNNGV. This CDR3 is built from 13 residues. For the CDR3, the DNA is TGTGCCAGCAGCTTAGATAGGGGGCACGAGCAGTACTTC. This encodes CASSLDRGHEQYF.